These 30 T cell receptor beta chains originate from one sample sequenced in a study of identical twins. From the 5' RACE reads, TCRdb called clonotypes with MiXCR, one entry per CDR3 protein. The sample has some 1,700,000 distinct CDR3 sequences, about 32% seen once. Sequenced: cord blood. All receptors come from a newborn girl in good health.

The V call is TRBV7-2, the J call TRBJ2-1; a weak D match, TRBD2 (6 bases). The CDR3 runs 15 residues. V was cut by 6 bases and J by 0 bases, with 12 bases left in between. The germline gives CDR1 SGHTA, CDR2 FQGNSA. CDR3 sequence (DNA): TGTGCCAGCAGTTATGACGGGAGCTCCTACAATGAGCAGTTCTTC. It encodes CASSYDGSSYNEQFF.

The CDR3 here is CSASQAKRSTGELFF. The CDR3 DNA reads TGCAGTGCTAGTCAGGCTAAACGGTCCACCGGGGAGCTGTTTTTT. The chain recombines TRBV20-1 with TRBJ2-2; D gene uncertain. Germline loops: CDR1 DFQATT, CDR2 SNEGSKA (reference sequence). V lost 3 bases and J 4 bases, leaving 15 bases between the germline ends. The length of the CDR3 is 15 residues.

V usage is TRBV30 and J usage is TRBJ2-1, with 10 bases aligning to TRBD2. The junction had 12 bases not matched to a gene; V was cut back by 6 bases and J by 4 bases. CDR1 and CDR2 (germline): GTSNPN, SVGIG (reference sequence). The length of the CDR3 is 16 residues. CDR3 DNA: TGTGCCTGCCGGCCAGCGGGGGGGCGCCTTTACAATGAGCAGTTCTTC. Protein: CACRPAGGRLYNEQFF.

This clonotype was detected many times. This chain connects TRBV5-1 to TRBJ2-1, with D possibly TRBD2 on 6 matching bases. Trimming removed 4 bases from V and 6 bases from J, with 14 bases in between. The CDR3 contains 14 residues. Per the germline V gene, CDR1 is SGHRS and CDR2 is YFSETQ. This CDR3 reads CASSPGTPFNEQFF. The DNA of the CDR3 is TGCGCCAGCAGCCCCGGGACTCCGTTCAATGAGCAGTTCTTC. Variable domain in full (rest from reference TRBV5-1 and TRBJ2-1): KAGVTQTPRYLIKTRGQQVTLSCSPISGHRSVSWYQQTPGQGLQFLFEYFSETQRNKGNFPGRFSGRQFSNSRSEMNVSTLELGDSALYLCASSPGTPFNEQFFGPGTRLTVL.

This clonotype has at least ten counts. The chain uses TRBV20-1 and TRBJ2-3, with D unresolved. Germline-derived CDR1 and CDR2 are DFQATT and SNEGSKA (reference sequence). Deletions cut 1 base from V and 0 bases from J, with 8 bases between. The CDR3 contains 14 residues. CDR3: CSARAPVSTDTQYF. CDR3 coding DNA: TGCAGTGCTAGAGCGCCCGTCAGCACAGATACGCAGTATTTT.

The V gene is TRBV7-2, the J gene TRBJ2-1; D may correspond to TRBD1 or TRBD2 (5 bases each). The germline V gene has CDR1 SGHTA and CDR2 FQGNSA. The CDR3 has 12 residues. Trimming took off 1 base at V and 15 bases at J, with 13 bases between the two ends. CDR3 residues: CASSLGQGVRFF. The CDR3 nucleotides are TGTGCCAGCAGCTTAGGGCAGGGAGTAAGGTTCTTC. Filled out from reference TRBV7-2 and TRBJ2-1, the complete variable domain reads GAGVSQSPSNKVTEKGKDVELRCDPISGHTALYWYRQSLGQGLEFLIYFQGNSAPDKSGLPSDRFSAERTGGSVSTLTIQRTQQEDSAVYLCASSLGQGVRFFGPGTRLTVL.

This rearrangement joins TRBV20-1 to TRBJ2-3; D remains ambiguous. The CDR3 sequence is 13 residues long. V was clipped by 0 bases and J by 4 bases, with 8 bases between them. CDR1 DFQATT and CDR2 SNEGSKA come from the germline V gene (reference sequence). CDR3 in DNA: TGCAGTGCTAGAGAGAGCTTCGCAGATACGCAGTATTTT. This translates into CSARESFADTQYF.

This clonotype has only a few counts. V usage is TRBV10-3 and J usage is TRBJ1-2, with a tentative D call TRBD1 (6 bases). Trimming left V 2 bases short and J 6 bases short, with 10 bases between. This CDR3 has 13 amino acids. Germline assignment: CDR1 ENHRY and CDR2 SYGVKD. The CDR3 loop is CAISEGGANGYTF. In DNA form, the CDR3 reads TGTGCCATCAGTGAGGGGGGGGCCAATGGCTACACCTTC.

The CDR3 reads CSASRQLQETQYF. The CDR3 nucleotides are TGCAGTGCTAGCCGACAGCTTCAAGAGACCCAGTACTTC. V and J are TRBV20-1 and TRBJ2-5; weak D call: TRBD1 (5 bases). Trimming removed 3 bases from V and 2 bases from J, with 10 bases in between. CDR1 is DFQATT, CDR2 SNEGSKA, per germline (reference sequence). The CDR3 is 13 residues long.

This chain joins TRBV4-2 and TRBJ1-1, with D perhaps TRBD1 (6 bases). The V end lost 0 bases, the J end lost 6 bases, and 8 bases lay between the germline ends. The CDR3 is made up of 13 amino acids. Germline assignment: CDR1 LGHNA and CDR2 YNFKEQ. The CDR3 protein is CASSQDRGSEAFF. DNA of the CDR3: TGTGCCAGCAGCCAAGATAGGGGGTCTGAAGCTTTCTTT.

CDR3 sequence (DNA): TGTGCCAGCAGCAAAGTGGGCTCGACTAGCGAGCGCTACGGGCAGTACTTC. The encoded protein is CASSKVGSTSERYGQYF. J is TRBJ2-5 and V is TRBV21-1; the table calls TRBD2, which could not be checked here. TRBV21-1 is a pseudogene locus. The CDR3 spans 17 residues.

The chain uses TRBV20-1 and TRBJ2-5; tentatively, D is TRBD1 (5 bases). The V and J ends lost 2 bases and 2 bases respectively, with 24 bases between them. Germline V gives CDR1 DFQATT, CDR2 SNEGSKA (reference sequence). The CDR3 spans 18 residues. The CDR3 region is CSARNPVRQSRMQETQYF. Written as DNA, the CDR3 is TGCAGTGCTAGAAACCCGGTTAGACAGTCGCGGATGCAAGAGACCCAGTACTTC.

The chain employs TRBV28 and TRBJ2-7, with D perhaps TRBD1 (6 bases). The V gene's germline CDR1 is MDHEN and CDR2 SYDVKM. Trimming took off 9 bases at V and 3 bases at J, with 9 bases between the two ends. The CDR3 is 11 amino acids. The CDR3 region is CASLTGYEQYF. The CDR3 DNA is TGTGCCAGTTTGACAGGCTACGAGCAGTACTTC.

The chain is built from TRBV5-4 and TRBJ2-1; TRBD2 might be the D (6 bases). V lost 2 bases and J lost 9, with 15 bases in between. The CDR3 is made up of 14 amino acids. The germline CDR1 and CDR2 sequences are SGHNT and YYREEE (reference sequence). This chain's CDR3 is CASSFAGPLVEQFF. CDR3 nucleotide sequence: TGTGCCAGCAGCTTTGCGGGACCTTTGGTTGAGCAGTTCTTC.

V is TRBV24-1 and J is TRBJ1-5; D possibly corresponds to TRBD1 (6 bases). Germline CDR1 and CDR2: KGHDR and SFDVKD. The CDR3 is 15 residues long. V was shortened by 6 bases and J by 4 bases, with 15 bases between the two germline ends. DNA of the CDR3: TGTGCCACCAGTCCTAGACAGGAGGGGAATCAGCCCCAGCATTTT. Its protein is CATSPRQEGNQPQHF.

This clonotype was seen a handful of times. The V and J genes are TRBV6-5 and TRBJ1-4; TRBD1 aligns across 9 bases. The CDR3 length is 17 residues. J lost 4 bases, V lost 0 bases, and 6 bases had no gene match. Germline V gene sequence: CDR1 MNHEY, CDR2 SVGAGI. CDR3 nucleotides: TGTGCCAGCAGTTACTCTGGTGGGACAGGGTTTAATGAAAAACTGTTTTTT. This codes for CASSYSGGTGFNEKLFF.

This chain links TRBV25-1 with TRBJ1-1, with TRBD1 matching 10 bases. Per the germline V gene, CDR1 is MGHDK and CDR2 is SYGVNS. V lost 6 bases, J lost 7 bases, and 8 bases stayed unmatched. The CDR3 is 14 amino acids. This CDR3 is CASRRQGAYLEAFF. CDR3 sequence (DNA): TGTGCCAGCAGAAGACAGGGGGCCTACCTTGAAGCTTTCTTT.

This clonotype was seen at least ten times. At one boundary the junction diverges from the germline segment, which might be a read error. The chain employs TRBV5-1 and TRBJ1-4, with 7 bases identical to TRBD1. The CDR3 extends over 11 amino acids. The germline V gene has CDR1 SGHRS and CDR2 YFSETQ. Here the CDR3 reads CASRQGEKLFF. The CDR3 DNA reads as TGTGCCAGCAGACAGGGTGAAAAACTGTTTTTT.

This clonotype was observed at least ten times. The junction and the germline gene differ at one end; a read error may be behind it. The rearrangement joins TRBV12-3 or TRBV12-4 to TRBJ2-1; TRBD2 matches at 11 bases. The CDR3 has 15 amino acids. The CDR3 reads CASSLAGGPFNEQFF. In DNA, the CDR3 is TGTGCCAGCAGCTTAGCGGGAGGGCCCTTCAATGAGCAGTTCTTC.

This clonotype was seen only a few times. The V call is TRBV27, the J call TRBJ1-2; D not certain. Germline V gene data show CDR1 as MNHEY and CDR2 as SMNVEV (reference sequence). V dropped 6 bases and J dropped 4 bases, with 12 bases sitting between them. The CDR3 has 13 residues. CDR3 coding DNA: TGTGCCAGCAGCCCGGTCCTTGGCTATGGCTACACCTTC. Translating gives CASSPVLGYGYTF.

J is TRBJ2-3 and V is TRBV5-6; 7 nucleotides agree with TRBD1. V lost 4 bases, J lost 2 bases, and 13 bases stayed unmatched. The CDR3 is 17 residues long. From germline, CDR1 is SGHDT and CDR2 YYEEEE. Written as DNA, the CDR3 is TGTGCCAGCAGCCGGCGGACCACCGGACAGGCCACAGATACGCAGTATTTT. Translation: CASSRRTTGQATDTQYF.

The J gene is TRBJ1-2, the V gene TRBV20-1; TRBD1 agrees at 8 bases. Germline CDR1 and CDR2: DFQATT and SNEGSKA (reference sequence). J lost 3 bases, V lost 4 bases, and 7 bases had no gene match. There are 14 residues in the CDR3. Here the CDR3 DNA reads TGCAGTGCTACGCTGGCAGGGGGCGACTATGGCTACACCTTC. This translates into CSATLAGGDYGYTF.

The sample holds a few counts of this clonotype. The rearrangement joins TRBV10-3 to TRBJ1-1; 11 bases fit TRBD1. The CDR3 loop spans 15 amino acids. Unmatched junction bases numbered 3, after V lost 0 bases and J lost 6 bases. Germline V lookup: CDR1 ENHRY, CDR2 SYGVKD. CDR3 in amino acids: CAISESGQGAPEAFF. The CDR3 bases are TGTGCCATCAGTGAGTCAGGACAGGGGGCCCCTGAAGCTTTCTTT.

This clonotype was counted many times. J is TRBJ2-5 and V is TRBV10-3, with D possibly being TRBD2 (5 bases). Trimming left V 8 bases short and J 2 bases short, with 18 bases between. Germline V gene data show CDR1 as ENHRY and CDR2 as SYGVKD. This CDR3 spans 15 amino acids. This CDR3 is CAISSRADSQETQYF. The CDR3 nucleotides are TGTGCCATCTCATCCCGAGCGGACTCTCAAGAGACCCAGTACTTC.

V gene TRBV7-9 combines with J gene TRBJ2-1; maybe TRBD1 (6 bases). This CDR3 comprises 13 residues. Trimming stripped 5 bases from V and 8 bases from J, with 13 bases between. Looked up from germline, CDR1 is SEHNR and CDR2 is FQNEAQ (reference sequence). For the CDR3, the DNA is TGTGCCAGCAGCCCCACGGGGACATATGAGCAGTTCTTC. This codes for CASSPTGTYEQFF.

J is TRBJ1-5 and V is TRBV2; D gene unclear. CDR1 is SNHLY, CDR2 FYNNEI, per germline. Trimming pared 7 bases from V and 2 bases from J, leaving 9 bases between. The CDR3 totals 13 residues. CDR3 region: CASTELGNQPQHF. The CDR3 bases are TGTGCCAGCACTGAGTTAGGCAATCAGCCCCAGCATTTT. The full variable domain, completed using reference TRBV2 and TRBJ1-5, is EPEVTQTPSHQVTQMGQEVILRCVPISNHLYFYWYRQILGQKVEFLVSFYNNEISEKSEIFDDQFSVERPDGSNFTLKIRSTKLEDSAMYFCASTELGNQPQHFGDGTRLSIL.

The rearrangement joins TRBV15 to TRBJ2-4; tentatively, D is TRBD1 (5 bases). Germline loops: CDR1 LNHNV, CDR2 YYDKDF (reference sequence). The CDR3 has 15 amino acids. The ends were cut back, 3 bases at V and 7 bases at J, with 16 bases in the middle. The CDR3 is CATSRITGFGNIQYF. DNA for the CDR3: TGTGCCACCAGCAGGATTACAGGATTTGGGAACATTCAGTACTTC.

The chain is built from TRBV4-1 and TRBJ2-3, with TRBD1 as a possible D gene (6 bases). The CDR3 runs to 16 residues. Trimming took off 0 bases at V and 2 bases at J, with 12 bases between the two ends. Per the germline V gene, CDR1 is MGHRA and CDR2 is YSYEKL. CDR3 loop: CASSQEDRLFTDTQYF. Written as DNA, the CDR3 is TGCGCCAGCAGCCAAGAAGACAGGTTGTTCACAGATACGCAGTATTTT.

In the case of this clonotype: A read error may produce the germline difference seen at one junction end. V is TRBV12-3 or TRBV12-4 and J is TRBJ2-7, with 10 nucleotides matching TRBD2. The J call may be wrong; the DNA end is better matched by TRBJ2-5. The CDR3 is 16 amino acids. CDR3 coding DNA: TGTGCCGGCAGTTTAGGGCTAGCGGGGGAAGTGGGGACCCAGTACTTC. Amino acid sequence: CAGSLGLAGEVGTQYF.

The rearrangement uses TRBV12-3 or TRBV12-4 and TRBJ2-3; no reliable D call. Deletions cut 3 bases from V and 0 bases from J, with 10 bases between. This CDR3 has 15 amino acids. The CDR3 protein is CASSLSDPSTDTQYF. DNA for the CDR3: TGTGCCAGCAGTTTGAGCGACCCTAGCACAGATACGCAGTATTTT.